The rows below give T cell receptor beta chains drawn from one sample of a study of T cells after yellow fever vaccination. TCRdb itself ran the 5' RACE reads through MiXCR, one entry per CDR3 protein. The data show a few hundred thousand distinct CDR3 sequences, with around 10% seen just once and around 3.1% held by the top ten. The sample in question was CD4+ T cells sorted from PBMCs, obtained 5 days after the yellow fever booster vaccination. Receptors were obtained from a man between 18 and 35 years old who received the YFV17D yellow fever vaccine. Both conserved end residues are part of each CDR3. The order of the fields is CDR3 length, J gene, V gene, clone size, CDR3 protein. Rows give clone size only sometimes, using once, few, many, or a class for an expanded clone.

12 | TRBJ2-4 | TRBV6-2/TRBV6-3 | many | CASDAGTNIQYF
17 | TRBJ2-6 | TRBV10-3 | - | CAISEGHRNSGANVLTF
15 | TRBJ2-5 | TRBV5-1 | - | CASSFQRGEGETQYF
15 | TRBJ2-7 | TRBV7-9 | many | CASSPKLAKGYEQYF
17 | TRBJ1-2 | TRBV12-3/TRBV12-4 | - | CASSRFRTDFLSGGYTF
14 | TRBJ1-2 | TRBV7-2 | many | CASSPGQALYGYTF
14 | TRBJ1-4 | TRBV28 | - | CASSLRSGGKKLFF
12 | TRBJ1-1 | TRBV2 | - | CASSGGTGGAFF
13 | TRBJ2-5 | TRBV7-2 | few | CASSSTGMWTQYF
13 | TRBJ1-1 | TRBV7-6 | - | CASSYTGASEAFF
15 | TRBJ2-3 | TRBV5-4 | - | CASAEGGGAPDTQYF
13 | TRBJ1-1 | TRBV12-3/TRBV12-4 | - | CASSRVRSVEAFF
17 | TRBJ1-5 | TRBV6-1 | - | CASLITPGTGGNQPQHF
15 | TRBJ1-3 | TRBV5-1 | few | CASRVGGLFGNTIYF
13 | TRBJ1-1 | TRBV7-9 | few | CASSLWDNTEAFF
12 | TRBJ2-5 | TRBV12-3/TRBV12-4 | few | CASSFVAETQYF
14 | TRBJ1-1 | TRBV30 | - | CAWTKTLGNTEAFF
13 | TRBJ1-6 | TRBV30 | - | CAWDSSYNSPLHF
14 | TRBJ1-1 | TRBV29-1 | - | CSVTRTGVNTEAFF
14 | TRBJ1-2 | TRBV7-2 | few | CASSLGGGDYGYTF
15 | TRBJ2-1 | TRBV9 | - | CASSVVGSSYNEQFF
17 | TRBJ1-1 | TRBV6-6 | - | CASSDGVQRPLNTEAFF
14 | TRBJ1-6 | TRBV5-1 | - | CASSLDGFNSPLHF
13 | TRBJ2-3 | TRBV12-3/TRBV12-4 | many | CASSEQGTDTQYF
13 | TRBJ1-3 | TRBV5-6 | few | CASSLVDSYTIYF
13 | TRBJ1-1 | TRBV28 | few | CASRQGAEPEAFF
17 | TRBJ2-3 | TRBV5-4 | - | CASSKGLAGDRTDTQYF
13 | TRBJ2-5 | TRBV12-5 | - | CASGFFEGETQYF
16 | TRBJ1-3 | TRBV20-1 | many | CSARWVNRFSGNTIYF
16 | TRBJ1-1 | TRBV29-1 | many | CSVDFGFGRGEPEAFF
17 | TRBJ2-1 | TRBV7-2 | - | CASSPRLAGGIRNEQFF
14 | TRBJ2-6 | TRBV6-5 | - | CASRESSGANVLTF